This T cell receptor beta chain was profiled in a study of shared clonotypes between healthy human individuals. Study summary: CD4 naive cells filled three plates per donor, CD4 memory three, CD8 naive two and CD8 memory one. General study results and limits: Donors were few, which limited the genetic and exposure-history diversity represented. Clonotype sharing across donors was expected to vary with sequencing depth. Lower generation probabilities were found for non-shared clonotypes than for those shared by all four donors.

Comment on this clone: As yet, its antigen is unknown.

Clones were sequenced by immunoSEQ multiplex PCR, and TCRdb holds only the in-frame ones, with some missing. Of millions of clones in the sample, more than 80% were seen once. V trimming: 5 bases; J trimming: 3 bases; junction bases outside the gene matches: 7. Germline V gene lookup returns CDR1 SGHTA and CDR2 FQGNSA. The CDR3 totals 14 residues. Sequencing used naive CD4+ T cells sorted from blood. Subset given: CD45RA+ positively selected. This TCR was recovered from a man aged 18 to 29 in good health. The rearrangement uses TRBV7-2 and TRBJ2-7, with TRBD1 identical over 7 bases. The CDR3 loop is CASSATTGLYEQYF. The CDR3, as DNA: TGTGCCAGCAGCGCGACGACAGGGCTCTACGAGCAGTACTTC.